The 10 T cell receptor beta chains given below trace back to one sample, sequenced in a study of blood T cell repertoires in COVID-19. The data were produced by immunoSEQ multiplex PCR, yet TCRdb's version contains in-frame clones alone and is incomplete. This sample has roughly 200,000 clones, with around 80% found just once. The sample consisted of peripheral blood. The receptors here all came from an elderly woman with COVID-19, enrolled during active disease.

This chain connects TRBV19 to TRBJ2-1; the match to TRBD2 covers 13 bases. CDR3 size: 15 residues. Germline V gene lookup returns CDR1 LNHDA and CDR2 SQIVND (reference sequence). With 4 bases clipped from V and 7 bases from J, the junction kept 4 bases outside the gene matches. Written as DNA, the CDR3 is TGTGCCAGTAGTACCGGGACTAGCGGGGATAATGAGCAGTTCTTC. It specifies CASSTGTSGDNEQFF.

The chain has TRBV27 and TRBJ2-3; 8 bases are shared with TRBD2. Per the germline V gene, CDR1 is MNHEY and CDR2 is SMNVEV (reference sequence). The junction had 7 bases not matched to a gene; V was cut back by 0 bases and J by 5 bases. The CDR3 contains 16 residues. In DNA form, the CDR3 reads TGTGCCAGCAGTTTATCCGGCGGGAGGAGTGGAGATACGCAGTATTTT. Translated, it gives CASSLSGGRSGDTQYF.

The chain employs TRBV6-5 and TRBJ1-2; a possible D gene is TRBD1 (5 bases). Trimming pared 7 bases from V and 4 bases from J, leaving 13 bases between. CDR1 is MNHEY, CDR2 SVGAGI, per germline. This CDR3 has 13 residues. CDR3: CASIRGDGYGYTF. The CDR3 DNA follows: TGTGCCAGCATCCGGGGGGATGGCTATGGCTACACCTTC.

This rearrangement joins TRBV25-1 to TRBJ1-4, with a weak D call TRBD1 (6 bases). The V gene lost 3 bases and the J gene lost 8 bases, with 13 bases spanning the gap. Germline V gene sequence: CDR1 MGHDK, CDR2 SYGVNS. The CDR3 is 14 residues long. CDR3 amino acids: CASSEVGGDEKLFF. In DNA form, the CDR3 reads TGTGCCAGCAGTGAGGTAGGGGGTGACGAAAAACTGTTTTTT.

The gene calls are TRBV9 and TRBJ2-5; a possible D gene is TRBD2 (7 bases). Trimming removed 4 bases at V and 2 bases at J, with 15 bases between. The CDR3 sequence is 15 residues long. CDR1 is SGDLS and CDR2 is YYNGEE in the germline V gene. The CDR3 loop reads CASSPWGGTQETQYF. The CDR3 DNA reads TGTGCCAGCAGCCCGTGGGGGGGGACACAAGAGACCCAGTACTTC.

This rearrangement joins TRBV7-2 to TRBJ2-3, with 13 bases aligning to TRBD2. The CDR3 length is 16 residues. Trimming at V came to 2 bases and at J to 5 bases, leaving 4 bases not matched to a gene. Germline V gives CDR1 SGHTA, CDR2 FQGNSA. The CDR3 DNA reads TGTGCCAGCAGCTTAACTAGCGGGGGGGCTAGAGATACGCAGTATTTT. As protein: CASSLTSGGARDTQYF.

CDR3 loop: CASSLLGLAAYEQYF. The CDR3 coding sequence is TGTGCCAGCAGTTTACTCGGACTAGCTGCCTACGAGCAGTACTTC. The J gene is TRBJ2-7, the V gene TRBV6-2 or TRBV6-3; 8 positions match TRBD2. The CDR3 is 15 amino acids. The trim removed 4 bases at V and 2 bases at J, leaving 7 bases unmatched. Germline V CDR1 and CDR2: MNHEY, SVGEGT.

The genes are TRBV6-6 and TRBJ1-5; 10 positions match TRBD1. J gave up 2 bases and V 7 bases, and 5 bases lay outside the gene matches. In germline, CDR1 is MNHNY, CDR2 SVGAGI (reference sequence). The CDR3 runs 15 residues. As DNA, the CDR3 is TGTGCCAGCAAGGACAGGGGGGGTGGCAATCAGCCCCAGCATTTT. Its translation is CASKDRGGGNQPQHF.

The chain has TRBV10-3 and TRBJ2-7; the D is unclear. From germline, CDR1 is ENHRY and CDR2 SYGVKD. The CDR3 consists of 14 residues. V was shortened by 10 bases and J by 0 bases, with 16 bases between the two germline ends. CDR3 region: CATSQAEISYEQYF. Here the CDR3 DNA reads TGTGCCACCTCCCAAGCCGAGATCTCCTACGAGCAGTACTTC.

The V and J genes are TRBV7-8 and TRBJ1-2; D is uncertain. Germline CDR1 reads SGHVS; CDR2 reads FQNEAQ. The CDR3 has 16 amino acids. V gave up 3 bases and J gave up 3 bases, with 17 bases separating them. This chain's CDR3 is CASSFSNDGGHYGYTF. The CDR3, as DNA: TGTGCCAGCAGCTTTTCTAATGACGGTGGGCACTATGGCTACACCTTC. Full variable domain (outside the CDR3, taken from reference TRBV7-8 and TRBJ1-2): GAGVSQSPRYKVAKRGQDVALRCDPISGHVSLFWYQQALGQGPEFLTYFQNEAQLDKSGLPSDRFFAERPEGSVSTLKIQRTQQEDSAVYLCASSFSNDGGHYGYTFGSGTRLTVV.